The next 18 T cell receptor beta chains were all read from a single sample in a study of cytomegalovirus exposure and HLA in healthy donors. Assay: immunoSEQ multiplex PCR; the TCRdb copy retains only in-frame clones and omits some. The sample lists 150,000 to 200,000 clones; 85% were seen once. Sequenced input: PBMCs. Receptors originate from a man aged 18 to 30 in good health and CMV-seropositive.

The rearrangement uses TRBV5-1 and TRBJ2-3; 12 positions match TRBD2. V gave up 4 bases and J gave up 5 bases; unmatched junction bases: 8. Germline V gene lookup returns CDR1 SGHRS and CDR2 YFSETQ. The CDR3 consists of 16 residues. The CDR3: CASSPGLAGPIDTQYF. CDR3 DNA sequence: TGCGCCAGCAGCCCAGGACTAGCGGGGCCGATAGATACGCAGTATTTT.

This clone was observed a handful of times. The CDR3 reads CASSSQGNQPQHF. DNA of the CDR3: TGTGCCAGCAGTTCCCAGGGTAATCAGCCCCAGCATTTT. The chain couples TRBV6-6 to TRBJ1-5; D is possibly TRBD1 (5 bases). Germline loops: CDR1 MNHNY, CDR2 SVGAGI (reference sequence). V lost 4 bases and J 4 bases, leaving 8 bases between the germline ends. This CDR3 is built from 13 residues.

This chain links TRBV5-6 with TRBJ2-1; 8 bases align to TRBD2. The CDR3 contains 15 residues. Germline CDR1 reads SGHDT; CDR2 reads YYEEEE. The trim removed 6 bases at V and 9 bases at J, leaving 14 bases unmatched. The CDR3 sequence: CASTPITGLGTEQFF. In DNA, the CDR3 is TGTGCCAGCACCCCAATCACGGGACTAGGTACTGAGCAGTTCTTC.

The J gene is TRBJ1-5, the V gene TRBV19; 7 bases are shared with TRBD1. Unmatched junction bases numbered 11, after V lost 7 bases and J lost 2 bases. This CDR3 spans 16 amino acids. Germline assignment: CDR1 LNHDA and CDR2 SQIVND (reference sequence). CDR3 nucleotide sequence: TGTGCCAGTACGAGTTCAGGGGGAGGTGGCAATCAGCCCCAGCATTTT. The encoded protein is CASTSSGGGGNQPQHF. The full variable domain, rest sourced from reference TRBV19 and TRBJ1-5, is DGGITQSPKYLFRKEGQNVTLSCEQNLNHDAMYWYRQDPGQGLRLIYYSQIVNDFQKGDIAEGYSVSREKKESFPLTVTSAQKNPTAFYLCASTSSGGGGNQPQHFGDGTRLSIL.

The chain links TRBV6-1 to TRBJ2-7, with TRBD1 as a possible D gene (7 bases). Trimming pared 7 bases from V and 2 bases from J, leaving 15 bases between. Germline V gives CDR1 MNHNS, CDR2 SASEGT. This CDR3 contains 14 residues. The CDR3 loop reads CASTPGDRPYEQYF. CDR3 DNA: TGTGCCAGCACTCCGGGGGACAGACCCTACGAGCAGTACTTC.

This chain links TRBV11-2 with TRBJ1-1; D might be TRBD1 (5 bases). Germline values: CDR1 SGHAT, CDR2 FQNNGV. The CDR3 sequence is 14 residues long. Trimming shortened V by 5 bases and J by 1 base, and 11 bases separated the two germline ends. In DNA, the CDR3 is TGTGCCAGCAGCCCTAGAACAGGGAACACTGAAGCTTTCTTT. Residues: CASSPRTGNTEAFF.

This chain joins TRBV5-1 and TRBJ2-1; D may be TRBD1 (6 bases). Germline CDR1 SGHRS, CDR2 YFSETQ. Trimming removed 1 base from V and 1 base from J, with 24 bases in between. The CDR3 length is 20 residues. CDR3 nucleotides: TGCGCCAGCAGCTTGCCCAGGGGCTCAGGTAATCGTGGGTCCTACAATGAGCAGTTCTTC. This codes for CASSLPRGSGNRGSYNEQFF.

This chain uses TRBV7-9 with TRBJ1-1; no definite D call. With 1 base removed from V and 0 bases from J, the gap between germline ends came to 12 bases. CDR3 length: 16 residues. The germline CDR1 and CDR2 sequences are SEHNR and FQNEAQ (reference sequence). The CDR3 is CASSLEAQAMNTEAFF. CDR3 DNA: TGTGCCAGCAGCTTAGAGGCTCAGGCGATGAACACTGAAGCTTTCTTT.

The table lists this clone with a few counts. The gene calls are TRBV28 and TRBJ2-7; D is unresolved. Germline V gene data show CDR1 as MDHEN and CDR2 as SYDVKM. V lost 3 bases and J 6 bases, leaving 15 bases between the germline ends. The length of the CDR3 is 14 residues. The CDR3, as DNA: TGTGCCAGCAGTTTGGCCCCTCCGAGGAGCGAGCAGTACTTC. It is translated as CASSLAPPRSEQYF.

The rearrangement joins TRBV7-3 to TRBJ2-1; 9 nucleotides line up with TRBD2. Germline lookup yields CDR1 SGHTA and CDR2 FQGTGA. The CDR3 spans 18 residues. With V trimmed by 1 base and J by 7 bases, 14 bases remained unmatched. CDR3 residues: CASSLSAGGPVGLNEQFF. The CDR3 DNA is TGTGCCAGCAGCTTAAGTGCGGGAGGGCCAGTTGGTCTTAATGAGCAGTTCTTC. Combining the CDR3 with reference TRBV7-3 and TRBJ2-1 gives the whole variable domain GAGVSQTPSNKVTEKGKYVELRCDPISGHTALYWYRQSLGQGPEFLIYFQGTGAADDSGLPNDRFFAVRPEGSVSTLKIQRTERGDSAVYLCASSLSAGGPVGLNEQFFGPGTRLTVL.

The DNA for the CDR3 is TGTGCCAGCAGCGGCCGACAGGGAGCTAATGAAAAACTGTTTTTT. It translates to CASSGRQGANEKLFF. The chain recombines TRBV7-9 with TRBJ1-4; TRBD1 matches 7 bases. Germline trimming cut 5 bases from V and 3 bases from J; bases unmatched to any gene: 6. Germline CDR1 is SEHNR and CDR2 is FQNEAQ (reference sequence). This CDR3 region has 15 residues.

The chain uses TRBV5-1 and TRBJ2-7, with D possibly TRBD2 on 8 matching bases. Trimming cost V 1 base and J 0 bases, with 23 bases left between them. Germline V CDR1 and CDR2: SGHRS, YFSETQ. This CDR3 comprises 19 residues. The CDR3 DNA is TGCGCCAGCAGCTTGACAGGGGTTCAAGCGGGGGTCTACTCCTACGAGCAGTACTTC. It is translated as CASSLTGVQAGVYSYEQYF.

This chain uses TRBV7-6 with TRBJ1-1; tentative D call: TRBD1 (6 bases). Germline CDR1 reads SGHVS; CDR2 reads FNYEAQ. V was pared by 1 base and J by 0 bases, with 6 bases between. This CDR3 spans 14 amino acids. CDR3 sequence reads: CASSLGTVNTEAFF. In DNA form, the CDR3 reads TGTGCCAGCAGCTTAGGGACAGTGAACACTGAAGCTTTCTTT.

This chain links TRBV18 with TRBJ1-3; TRBD1 matches at 7 bases. This CDR3 region has 15 residues. Trimming removed 4 bases from V and 2 bases from J; junction bases left unmatched: 5. Germline CDR1 KGHSH, CDR2 LQKENI. The CDR3 reads CASSLDRVTGNTIYF. CDR3 DNA sequence: TGTGCCAGCTCACTCGACAGGGTAACTGGAAACACCATATATTTT.

V usage is TRBV2 and J usage is TRBJ1-2; 11 bases line up with TRBD1. J gave up 12 bases and V 5 bases, and 11 bases lay outside the gene matches. The CDR3 is 14 amino acids. Germline V CDR1 and CDR2: SNHLY, FYNNEI. CDR3 nucleotide sequence: TGTGCCAGCAGTCCCTTATGGGGACAGGGGGAAAACACCTTC. Translation gives CASSPLWGQGENTF.

This clone was seen a few times. The chain uses TRBV30 and TRBJ1-2, with a possible D match to TRBD1 (5 bases). CDR3 length: 15 residues. Germline V gene sequence: CDR1 GTSNPN, CDR2 SVGIG (reference sequence). V gave up 2 bases and J gave up 4 bases, with 17 bases separating them. The chain's CDR3 is CAWSLTREGPYGYTF. Here the CDR3 DNA reads TGTGCCTGGAGTCTAACGCGGGAGGGGCCCTATGGCTACACCTTC.

V is TRBV7-9 and J is TRBJ2-7; possible D gene TRBD2, 5 bases. The germline CDR1 and CDR2 sequences are SEHNR and FQNEAQ (reference sequence). The CDR3 is 14 amino acids. V dropped 5 bases and J dropped 5 bases, with 16 bases sitting between them. CDR3 coding DNA: TGTGCCAGCAGCCCCCAGACTAAGGAACACGAGCAGTACTTC. Its protein is CASSPQTKEHEQYF. The complete variable domain, with remaining parts taken from reference TRBV7-9 and TRBJ2-7, reads DTGVSQNPRHKITKRGQNVTFRCDPISEHNRLYWYRQTLGQGPEFLTYFQNEAQLEKSRLLSDRFSAERPKGSFSTLEIQRTEQGDSAMYLCASSPQTKEHEQYFGPGTRLTVT.

The chain couples TRBV12-5 to TRBJ2-1; 10 bases are shared with TRBD2. The CDR3 consists of 15 residues. Germline V gene sequence: CDR1 LGHNT, CDR2 FRNRAP. The V and J ends lost 1 base and 10 bases, in that order; junction bases with no gene match: 7. The CDR3 DNA is TGTGCTAGTGGTTTGGGGGAAACTAGCGGGGACGAGCAGTTCTTC. Translation: CASGLGETSGDEQFF.